The T cell receptor (beta chain) described here comes from a study of cytomegalovirus exposure and HLA in healthy donors. This PCR relied on a set of 60 Vbeta primers and 13 Jbeta primers. Profiling relied on immunoSEQ multiplex PCR, and the TCRdb table lists in-frame clones only, not all of them. Of about 190,000 clones detected, 75% to 85% appear once; the ten largest clones hold approximately 14%. Overall study results and limits: There was a cluster of highly shared sequence variants that was likely a sequencing artifact.

The CDR3 covers 14 residues. V lost 5 bases, J lost 3 bases, and 14 bases lay in between. Germline values: CDR1 SEHNR, CDR2 FQNEAQ (reference sequence). This clone was detected only a few times. Antigen unknown. The chain employs TRBV7-9 and TRBJ2-7; weak D call: TRBD2 (6 bases). The origin of this receptor is a woman between 25 and 40 years old in good health and CMV-seropositive. The sample consisted of PBMCs. The DNA of the CDR3 is TGTGCCAGCAGCCCTCCGACGGGGGTCTACGAGCAGTACTTC. Encoded protein: CASSPPTGVYEQYF. Full variable domain (rest looked up from reference TRBV7-9 and TRBJ2-7): DTGVSQNPRHKITKRGQNVTFRCDPISEHNRLYWYRQTLGQGPEFLTYFQNEAQLEKSRLLSDRFSAERPKGSFSTLEIQRTEQGDSAMYLCASSPPTGVYEQYFGPGTRLTVT.